The T cell receptor (beta chain) described here comes from a study of PD-1 blockade in mismatch repair-deficient tumors. Study-level background: All were previously treated, progressing patients with around eleven mismatch repair-deficient cancer types.

Details on this clone: Its antigen is not identified.

Study conclusions and caveats: Tumor-resident clones, often absent from pretreatment blood, expanded after pembrolizumab and then contracted.

Sequenced by immunoSEQ multiplex PCR; TCRdb stores in-frame clones only, minus some. The sample records about 130,000 clones, 88% being singletons. The TCR originated in an adult with mismatch repair-deficient cancer. The source was peripheral blood, collected 70 to 73 weeks after starting pembrolizumab.

The CDR3 loop is CASSSSPGQGVHTIYF. The CDR3 coding sequence is TGTGCCAGCAGCTCATCCCCGGGACAGGGGGTTCACACCATATATTTT. The chain uses TRBV28 and TRBJ1-3, with 11 bases that match TRBD1. This CDR3 contains 16 residues. Germline V gene data show CDR1 as MDHEN and CDR2 as SYDVKM. The V gene end was trimmed by 6 bases and the J gene end by 8 bases; junction bases not matched to a gene: 12.